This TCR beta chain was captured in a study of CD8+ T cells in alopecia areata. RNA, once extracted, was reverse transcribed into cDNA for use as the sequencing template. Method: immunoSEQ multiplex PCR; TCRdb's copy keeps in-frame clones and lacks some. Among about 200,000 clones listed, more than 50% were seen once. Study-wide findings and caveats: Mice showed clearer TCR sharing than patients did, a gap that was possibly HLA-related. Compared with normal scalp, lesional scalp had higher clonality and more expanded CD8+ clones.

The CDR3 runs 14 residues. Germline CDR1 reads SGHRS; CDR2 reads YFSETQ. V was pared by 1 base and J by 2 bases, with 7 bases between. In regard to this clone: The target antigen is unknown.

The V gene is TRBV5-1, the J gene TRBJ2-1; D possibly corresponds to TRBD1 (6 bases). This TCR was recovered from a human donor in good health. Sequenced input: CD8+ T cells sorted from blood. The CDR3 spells CASSLKGAYNEQFF. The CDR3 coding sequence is TGCGCCAGCAGCTTGAAGGGGGCCTACAATGAGCAGTTCTTC.